This T cell receptor beta chain was recorded in a study of cytomegalovirus exposure and HLA in healthy donors. The overall study: HLA-typed donors were the source of approximately 88 million unique TCRs held in an early data release.

PCR used 60 Vbeta primers and 13 Jbeta primers. TCRdb's table, derived via immunoSEQ multiplex PCR, lists solely in-frame clones and lacks some. The sample lists over 150,000 clones, roughly 77% occurring once. The CDR3 is 15 amino acids. V lost 6 bases and J lost 0, with 12 bases in between. Looked up from germline, CDR1 is LNHDA and CDR2 is SQIVND (reference sequence). Sequenced material: PBMCs. The J gene is TRBJ1-3, the V gene TRBV19; unclear D gene. The source is a woman in her forties or fifties in good health and CMV-seropositive. The CDR3 here is CASSDDISSGNTIYF. In DNA form, the CDR3 reads TGTGCCAGTAGCGATGACATTTCCTCTGGAAACACCATATATTTT.